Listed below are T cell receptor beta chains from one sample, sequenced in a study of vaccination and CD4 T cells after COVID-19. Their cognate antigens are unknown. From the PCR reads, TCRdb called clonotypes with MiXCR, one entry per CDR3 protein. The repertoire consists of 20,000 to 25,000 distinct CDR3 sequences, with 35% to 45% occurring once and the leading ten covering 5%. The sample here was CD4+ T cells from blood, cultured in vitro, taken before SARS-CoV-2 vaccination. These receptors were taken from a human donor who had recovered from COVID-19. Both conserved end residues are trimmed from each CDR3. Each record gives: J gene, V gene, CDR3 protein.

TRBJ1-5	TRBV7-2	ASSLGPNQPQH
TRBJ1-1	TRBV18	ASSLKEGDTEAF
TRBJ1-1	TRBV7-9	ASSPPGSHTEAF
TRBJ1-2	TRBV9	ASSTLHGGGYT
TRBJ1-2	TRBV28	AIPTGAGKSGYT
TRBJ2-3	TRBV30	AWSVGSPDTQY
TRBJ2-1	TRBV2	ASSEVNEQF
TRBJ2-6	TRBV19	ASSRREAGANVLT
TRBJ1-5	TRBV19	ASSEGPHQPQH
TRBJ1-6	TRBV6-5	ASSYSTGDGSPLH
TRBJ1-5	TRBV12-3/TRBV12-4	ASSSLGQGNQPQH
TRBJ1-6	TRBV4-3	ASSQVGVESPLH
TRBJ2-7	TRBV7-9	ASSSDRVSVRQY
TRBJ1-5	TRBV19	ASSIQGSNQPQH
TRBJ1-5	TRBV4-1	ASSLGPYESQH
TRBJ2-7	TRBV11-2	ASSSPTESYEQY
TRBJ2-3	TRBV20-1	SARGFGGAGTDTQY
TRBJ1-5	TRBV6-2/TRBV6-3	ASRPPSSNQPQH
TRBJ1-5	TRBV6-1	ASRPDSKNQPQH
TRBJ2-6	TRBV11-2	ASSLGVGGANVLT
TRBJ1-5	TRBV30	AWSGTNQPQH
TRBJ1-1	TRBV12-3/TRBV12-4	ASSLRQGISEAF
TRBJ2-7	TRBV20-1	SIVLGAYEQY
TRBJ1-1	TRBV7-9	ASSLDFQGGTDEAF
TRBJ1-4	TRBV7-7	ASSLDFAGRLF
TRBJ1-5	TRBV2	ASSSLQRGNQPQH
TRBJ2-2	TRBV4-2	ASSQGDWTLNTGELF
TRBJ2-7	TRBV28	ASSLFGETKYEQY
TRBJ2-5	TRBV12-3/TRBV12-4	ATRRRQETQY
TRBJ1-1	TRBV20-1	SARGQGGGEAF
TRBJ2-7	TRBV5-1	ASSGTGVYEQY
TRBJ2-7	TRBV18	ASSPQPGVTYEQY
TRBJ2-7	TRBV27	ASSSRLGGEQY
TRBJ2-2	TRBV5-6	ASSFSPTNTGELF
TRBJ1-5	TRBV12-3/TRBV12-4	ASSLTGQGNQPQH
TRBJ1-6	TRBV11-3	ASSFVTVNSPLH
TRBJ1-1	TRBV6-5	ASSYYRLSAEAF
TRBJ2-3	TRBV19	ASKSSGEVGRDTQY
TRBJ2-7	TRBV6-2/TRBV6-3	ASSGGGSYEQY
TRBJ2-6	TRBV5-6	ASSGGLSGANVLT
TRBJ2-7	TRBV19	ASSMGLRYEQY
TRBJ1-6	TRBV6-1	ASIGGRNSPLH
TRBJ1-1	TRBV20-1	SAKVQGAGEAF
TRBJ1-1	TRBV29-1	SVEVAAQQKAF
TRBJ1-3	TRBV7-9	ASSLVGQRNTIY
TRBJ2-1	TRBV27	ASSQDRASSYNEQF
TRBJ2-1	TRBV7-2	ASSPIGGSSYNEQF
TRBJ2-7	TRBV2	ASSRRSSYEQY
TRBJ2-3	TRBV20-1	SAQTGGGTDTQY
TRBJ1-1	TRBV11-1	ASSWMGQGSEAF
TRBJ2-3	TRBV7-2	ASSLDRTDTQY
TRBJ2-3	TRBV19	ASSRTSGGTGDTQY
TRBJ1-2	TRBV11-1	ASRRPEPAYGYT